Below, one T cell receptor (beta chain) is given with its context. The sample comes from a study of blood T cell repertoires in COVID-19. Study summary: Specimens from acute and convalescent COVID-19 originated in the United States, Italy and Spain.

Trimming stripped 3 bases from V and 4 bases from J, with 9 bases between. From germline, CDR1 is MNHEY and CDR2 SVGAGI. This CDR3 contains 14 residues. As processed by the authors: Counts of nucleated cells, estimated from reference gene primer amplification, were obtained. Assay: immunoSEQ multiplex PCR; the TCRdb copy retains only in-frame clones and omits some. V and J calls plus clone size are reproduced from that table; the DNA served to infer D and trimming. The repertoire holds more than 200,000 clones, with about 90% as singletons. Input material: PBMCs or T cells enriched from blood (not recorded which). This chain uses TRBV6-5 with TRBJ2-2; TRBD1 might be the D (6 bases). The clonotype was recovered from a woman aged 25 to 39 with acute COVID-19. CDR3 nucleotides: TGTGCCAGCAGTTATGGGACATTCACCGGGGAGCTGTTTTTT. Translated, it gives CASSYGTFTGELFF.